A single sample is the source of the 5 T cell receptor beta chains below, sequenced in a study of PD-1 blockade in mismatch repair-deficient tumors. Measured with immunoSEQ multiplex PCR; TCRdb has only the in-frame clones, and not every one. The data show 100,000 to 150,000 clones, around 83% seen once. Source: peripheral blood, taken 44 weeks after starting pembrolizumab. The receptors were gathered from an adult with mismatch repair-deficient cancer.

This clone came up a few times. The chain has TRBV7-9 and TRBJ1-2, with D maybe TRBD1 (5 bases). Trimming left V 7 bases short and J 7 bases short, with 16 bases between. Germline V gene data show CDR1 as SEHNR and CDR2 as FQNEAQ (reference sequence). The CDR3 has 13 amino acids. The CDR3 loop is CASTYRGDGGYTF. The DNA of the CDR3 is TGTGCCAGCACCTATAGGGGAGACGGTGGCTACACCTTC.

The chain joins TRBV30 to TRBJ2-5; 9 bases fit TRBD1. Looked up from germline, CDR1 is GTSNPN and CDR2 is SVGIG (reference sequence). CDR3 size: 15 residues. After removal of 2 bases from V and 5 bases from J, the junction contained 9 bases not matched to a gene. CDR3 residues: CAWSTDRGARETQYF. CDR3 DNA: TGTGCCTGGAGTACTGACAGGGGGGCAAGGGAGACCCAGTACTTC.

The gene calls are TRBV7-9 and TRBJ2-3, with TRBD1 matching 10 bases. Germline CDR1 is SEHNR and CDR2 is FQNEAQ (reference sequence). CDR3 length: 16 amino acids. V was pared by 5 bases and J by 0 bases, with 5 bases of the junction left unmatched. CDR3 sequence reads: CASSPWGQGSTDTQYF. The DNA for the CDR3 is TGTGCCAGCAGCCCCTGGGGACAGGGGAGCACAGATACGCAGTATTTT.

The CDR3 DNA reads TGTGCCAGCAGCTTACAGTTGAACACCGGGGAGCTGTTTTTT. Translated, it gives CASSLQLNTGELFF. J is TRBJ2-2 and V is TRBV5-4; D remains ambiguous. The germline V gene has CDR1 SGHNT and CDR2 YYREEE (reference sequence). The CDR3 totals 14 residues. V lost 2 bases, J lost 1 base, and 6 bases lay in between.

This sequence joins TRBV7-2 and TRBJ2-1, with 7 nucleotides matching TRBD2. The CDR3 covers 18 residues. Per germline, CDR1 SGHTA and CDR2 FQGNSA. Trimming took 1 base from V and 0 from J; bases not matched to a gene: 9. The CDR3 region is CASSLGESGKFSYNEQFF. The CDR3 DNA sequence: TGTGCCAGCAGCTTAGGTGAGAGCGGGAAGTTCTCCTACAATGAGCAGTTCTTC.